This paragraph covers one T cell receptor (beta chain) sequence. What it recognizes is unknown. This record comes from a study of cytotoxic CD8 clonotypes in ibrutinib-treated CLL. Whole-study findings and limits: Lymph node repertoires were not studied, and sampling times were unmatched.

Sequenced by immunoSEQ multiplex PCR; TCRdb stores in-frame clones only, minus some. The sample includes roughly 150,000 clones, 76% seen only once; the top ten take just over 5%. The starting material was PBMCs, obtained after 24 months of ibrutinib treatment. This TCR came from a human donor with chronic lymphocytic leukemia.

Here the CDR3 reads CASRPQGTTEAFF. CDR3 sequence (DNA): TGTGCCAGCAGGCCACAGGGTACCACTGAAGCTTTCTTT. This chain uses TRBV6-6 with TRBJ1-1; possibly TRBD1 for D (6 bases). The CDR3 totals 13 residues. Trimming stripped 6 bases from V and 4 bases from J, with 12 bases between. Germline CDR1 and CDR2: MNHNY and SVGAGI (reference sequence).